Each of the 11 T cell receptor beta chains below was sequenced from the same sample in a study of post-analysis software for immune sequencing data. Findings of the study overall: Four or five TRBV segments were more frequent in patients than controls; TRBV5-6, TRBV5-1 and TRBV20-1 belonged to this group.

Incorporated into the TCR beta cDNA libraries were unique molecular identifiers, which served to reduce PCR and sequencing biases. TCRdb processed the PCR reads anew with MiXCR; each CDR3 protein has one entry. Of about 400,000 distinct CDR3 sequences in the sample, roughly 30% were seen once. No antigen is known for these receptors. The source material was blood. The origin of the receptors is a girl aged 5 to 17 with multiple sclerosis.

About this clonotype: One junction end disagrees with the germline gene, perhaps due to a read error. The V and J genes are TRBV7-2 and TRBJ1-2; D gene uncertain. This CDR3 comprises 14 residues. CDR1 is SGHTA, CDR2 FQGNSA, per germline. CDR3 amino acids: CASTLLELYYGYTF. In DNA form, the CDR3 reads TGTGCCAGCACCCTATTAGAACTTTACTACGGCTACACCTTC.

V is TRBV5-1 and J is TRBJ1-1; TRBD1 is a possible D gene (5 bases). Per the germline V gene, CDR1 is SGHRS and CDR2 is YFSETQ. V lost 3 bases, J lost 6 bases, and 9 bases lay in between. The CDR3 length is 12 residues. Written as DNA, the CDR3 is TGCGCCAGCAGCTCCGAGGGGCCTGAAGCTTTCTTT. Translated: CASSSEGPEAFF.

The rearrangement joins TRBV7-9 to TRBJ2-7; perhaps TRBD1 as D (6 bases). The CDR3 consists of 14 residues. Trimming took 2 bases from V and 6 from J, leaving 14 bases between them. Germline CDR1 is SEHNR and CDR2 is FQNEAQ (reference sequence). The CDR3 spells CASSLSGERIEQYF. CDR3 coding DNA: TGTGCCAGCAGCTTATCAGGGGAACGCATCGAGCAGTACTTC. The complete variable domain, with remaining parts taken from reference TRBV7-9 and TRBJ2-7, reads DTGVSQNPRHKITKRGQNVTFRCDPISEHNRLYWYRQTLGQGPEFLTYFQNEAQLEKSRLLSDRFSAERPKGSFSTLEIQRTEQGDSAMYLCASSLSGERIEQYFGPGTRLTVT.

This clonotype was seen more than once but under ten times. V is TRBV6-1 and J is TRBJ1-1; the D gene is possibly TRBD1 (6 bases). The germline V and J ends were trimmed by 5 bases and 2 bases, with 21 bases remaining between them. The CDR3 extends over 17 amino acids. Germline V gene lookup returns CDR1 MNHNS and CDR2 SASEGT. In DNA form, the CDR3 reads TGTGCCAGCAGTACGGCCAGGGGCGGAATGGGCAACACTGAAGCTTTCTTT. Translated, it gives CASSTARGGMGNTEAFF.

This sequence joins TRBV5-1 and TRBJ2-1; 7 positions agree with TRBD1. Germline V gene data show CDR1 as SGHRS and CDR2 as YFSETQ. This CDR3 comprises 15 residues. The junction had 2 bases not matched to a gene; V was cut back by 0 bases and J by 2 bases. CDR3 region: CASSLAQGAYNEQFF. In nucleotides, the CDR3 is TGCGCCAGCAGCTTGGCCCAGGGGGCCTACAATGAGCAGTTCTTC. The full variable domain, rest sourced from reference TRBV5-1 and TRBJ2-1, is KAGVTQTPRYLIKTRGQQVTLSCSPISGHRSVSWYQQTPGQGLQFLFEYFSETQRNKGNFPGRFSGRQFSNSRSEMNVSTLELGDSALYLCASSLAQGAYNEQFFGPGTRLTVL.

This clonotype has more than one count but fewer than ten. This sequence joins TRBV4-2 and TRBJ2-5; 8 bases fit TRBD2. CDR1 and CDR2 from the germline V gene are LGHNA and YNFKEQ. The CDR3 totals 18 residues. The V and J ends lost 1 base and 7 bases, in that order; junction bases with no gene match: 17. For the CDR3, the DNA is TGTGCCAGCAGCCAAGCCGACTGGGCGGGGGGTCATCCTGGGACCCAGTACTTC. Encoded protein: CASSQADWAGGHPGTQYF.

In its sample, this clonotype was seen many times. The chain uses TRBV5-5 and TRBJ2-5, with no clear D. CDR3 length equals 12 residues. Germline V gene sequence: CDR1 SGHKS, CDR2 YYEKEE (reference sequence). V lost 4 bases and J lost 3, with 7 bases in between. This CDR3 reads CASSRYEETQYF. The CDR3 nucleotides read TGTGCCAGCAGCCGCTATGAAGAGACCCAGTACTTC.

This clonotype was detected a few times. The chain combines TRBV20-1 with TRBJ2-3; tentatively, D is TRBD2 (6 bases). Germline CDR1 is DFQATT and CDR2 is SNEGSKA (reference sequence). Trimming pared 7 bases from V and 4 bases from J, leaving 21 bases between. The CDR3 totals 15 residues. CDR3 sequence (DNA): TGCAGTGTTAGGAGACGGCCGACGGGGGCAGATACGCAGTATTTT. It yields the protein CSVRRRPTGADTQYF.

The chain employs TRBV24-1 and TRBJ1-2; 9 bases are a match to TRBD1. Germline-derived CDR1 and CDR2 are KGHDR and SFDVKD. The CDR3 runs 14 residues. Trimming cost V 7 bases and J 5 bases; bases outside gene matches: 7. For the CDR3, the DNA is TGTGCCACCAGGGAGAGGGACAGGGTATATGGCTACACCTTC. It codes for CATRERDRVYGYTF.

The rearrangement joins TRBV6-1 to TRBJ1-1; D perhaps matches TRBD1 (6 bases). Germline CDR1 and CDR2: MNHNS and SASEGT. The CDR3 length is 17 residues. V was pared by 6 bases and J by 1 base, with 21 bases between. CDR3 amino acids: CASSSAQGIVQNTEAFF. CDR3 sequence (DNA): TGTGCCAGCAGCTCCGCGCAGGGGATTGTTCAGAACACTGAAGCTTTCTTT.

As regards this clonotype: Since a much larger clone is just one base distant, this may be a read error. The J gene is TRBJ2-1, the V gene TRBV27, with D maybe TRBD1 (6 bases). The CDR3 runs 13 residues. In germline, CDR1 is MNHEY, CDR2 SMNVEV (reference sequence). Deletions cut 5 bases from V and 3 bases from J, with 8 bases between. CDR3 DNA sequence: TGTGCCAGCAGTCCGGGACACTACAATGAGCAGTTCTTC. Translating gives CASSPGHYNEQFF.